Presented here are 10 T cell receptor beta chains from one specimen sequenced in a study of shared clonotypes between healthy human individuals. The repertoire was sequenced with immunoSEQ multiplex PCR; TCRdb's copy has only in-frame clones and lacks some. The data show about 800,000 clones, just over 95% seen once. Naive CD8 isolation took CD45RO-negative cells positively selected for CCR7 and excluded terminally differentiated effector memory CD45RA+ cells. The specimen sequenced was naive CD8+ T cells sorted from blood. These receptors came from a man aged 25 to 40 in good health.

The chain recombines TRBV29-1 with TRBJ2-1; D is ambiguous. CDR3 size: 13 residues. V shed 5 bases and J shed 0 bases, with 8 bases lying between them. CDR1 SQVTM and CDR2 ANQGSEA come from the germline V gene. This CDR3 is CSVIRSSYNEQFF. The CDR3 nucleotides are TGCAGCGTTATCCGAAGCTCCTACAATGAGCAGTTCTTC.

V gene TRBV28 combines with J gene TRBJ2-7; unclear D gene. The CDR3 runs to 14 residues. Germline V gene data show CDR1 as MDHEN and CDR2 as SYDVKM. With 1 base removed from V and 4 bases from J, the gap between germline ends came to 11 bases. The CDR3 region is CASSLLGREYEQYF. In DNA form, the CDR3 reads TGTGCCAGCAGTTTATTAGGTAGGGAATACGAGCAGTACTTC.

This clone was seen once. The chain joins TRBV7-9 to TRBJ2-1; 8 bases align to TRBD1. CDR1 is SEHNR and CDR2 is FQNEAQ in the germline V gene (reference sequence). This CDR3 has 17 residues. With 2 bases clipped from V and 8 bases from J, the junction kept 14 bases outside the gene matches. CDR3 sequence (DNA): TGTGCCAGCAGCTTACCCTGGGGACAGGTTAGATCCGATGAGCAGTTCTTC. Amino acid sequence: CASSLPWGQVRSDEQFF.

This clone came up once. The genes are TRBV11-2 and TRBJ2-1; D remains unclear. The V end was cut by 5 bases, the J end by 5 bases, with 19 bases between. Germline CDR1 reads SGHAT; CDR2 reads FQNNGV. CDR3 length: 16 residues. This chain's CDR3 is CASSDPSSTENNEQFF. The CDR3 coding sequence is TGTGCCAGCAGCGACCCATCGTCTACAGAAAACAATGAGCAGTTCTTC.

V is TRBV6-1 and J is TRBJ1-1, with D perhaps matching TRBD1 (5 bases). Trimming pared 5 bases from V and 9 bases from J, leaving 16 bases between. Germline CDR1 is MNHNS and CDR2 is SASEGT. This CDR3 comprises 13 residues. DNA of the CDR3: TGTGCCAGCAGTAGCCGACAGACAATTCAAGCTTTCTTT. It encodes CASSSRQTIQAFF.

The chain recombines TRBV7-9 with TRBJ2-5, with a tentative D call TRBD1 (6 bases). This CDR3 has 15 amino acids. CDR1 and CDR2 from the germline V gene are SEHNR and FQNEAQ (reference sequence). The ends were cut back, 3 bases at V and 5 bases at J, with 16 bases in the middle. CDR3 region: CASSLSVTGWETQYF. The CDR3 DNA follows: TGTGCCAGCAGCTTGTCTGTCACAGGGTGGGAGACCCAGTACTTC.

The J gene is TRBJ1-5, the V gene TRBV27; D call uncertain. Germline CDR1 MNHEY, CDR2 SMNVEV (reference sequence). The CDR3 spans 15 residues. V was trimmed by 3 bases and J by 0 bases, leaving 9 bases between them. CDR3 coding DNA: TGTGCCAGCAGTTTGGTTGTAGGTAGCAATCAGCCCCAGCATTTT. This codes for CASSLVVGSNQPQHF.

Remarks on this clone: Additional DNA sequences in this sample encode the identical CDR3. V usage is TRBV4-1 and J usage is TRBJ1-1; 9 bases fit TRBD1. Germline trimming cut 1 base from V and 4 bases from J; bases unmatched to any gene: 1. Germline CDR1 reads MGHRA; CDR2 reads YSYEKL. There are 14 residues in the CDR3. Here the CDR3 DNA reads TGCGCCAGCAGCCAAGGACAGGGGGGCACTGAAGCTTTCTTT. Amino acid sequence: CASSQGQGGTEAFF.

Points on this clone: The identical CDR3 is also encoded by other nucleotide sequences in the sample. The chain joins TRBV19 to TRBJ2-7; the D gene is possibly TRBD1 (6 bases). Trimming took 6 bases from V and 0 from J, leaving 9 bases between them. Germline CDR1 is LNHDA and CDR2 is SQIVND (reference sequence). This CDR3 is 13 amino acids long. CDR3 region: CASSYRDSYEQYF. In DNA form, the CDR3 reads TGTGCCAGTAGCTACAGGGACTCCTACGAGCAGTACTTC.

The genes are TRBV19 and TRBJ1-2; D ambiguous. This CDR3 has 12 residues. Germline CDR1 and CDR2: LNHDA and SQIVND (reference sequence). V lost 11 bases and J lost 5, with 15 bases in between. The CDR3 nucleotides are TGTGCCGCGGGAAATGGCGTGTATGGCTACACCTTC. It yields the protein CAAGNGVYGYTF. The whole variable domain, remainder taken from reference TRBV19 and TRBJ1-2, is DGGITQSPKYLFRKEGQNVTLSCEQNLNHDAMYWYRQDPGQGLRLIYYSQIVNDFQKGDIAEGYSVSREKKESFPLTVTSAQKNPTAFYLCAAGNGVYGYTFGSGTRLTVV.